Here is one T cell receptor beta chain with its context. Its cognate antigen has yet to be identified. The read ends 3 residues before the CDR3 terminus; that terminus is restored from the germline J gene. The immunoSEQ assay used multiplex PCR to amplify TCR beta CDR3 regions from an average of about 1,200 ng of genomic DNA per sample. To correct primer bias, the assay used a complete synthetic TCR repertoire to set an amplification baseline. Amplicons were sequenced on the Illumina platform. Regarding the original processing steps: Sequence errors were corrected by clustering with frequency ratios and a modified nearest-neighbor algorithm, and the sequences were then analyzed in the immunoSEQ Analyzer using IMGT gene definitions. TCR richness and evenness were averaged over 20 rarefaction repeats at each rarefaction depth, excluding samples with fewer sequences than the depth. Wilcoxon rank sum tests with FDR correction were used to compare V, D and J gene relative abundances between the groups. An intraclass correlation of around 96% for TCR richness and an average of roughly 80% across 66 gene segments were obtained from the blinded duplicates. In its TCRdb copy, this immuneACCESS table keeps in-frame sequences only and misses some clones. Where compared with another copy, unresolved V genes explain less than half of these, and the others have no known cause. D and trimming were read from the DNA, whereas the V and J calls and clone size are those reported in that table. This sample's table has entries for under 45,000 clones. The ten biggest clones cover approximately 6.3% of the sample.

From the cysteine up to the phenylalanine, the CDR3 has a length of 13 residues. The DNA covers only part of the CDR3, 30 bases in frame from base 1. Every participant had a single incident cervical HPV16 infection, and women with prevalent HPV16 infections were excluded. Cervical HPV DNA was detected by MY09/MY11 PCR, and genotyping was performed by dot-blot hybridization. Roughly 15 mL of heparinized blood was centrifuged, after which the buffy coat was aliquoted, frozen at -30 degrees C, and then stored at -80 degrees C. Genomic DNA was extracted from buffy coat specimens using QIAGEN kits. This specimen belongs to a study of T cells in women clearing cervical HPV infection (dated by TCRdb to the late 2010s). For the study in its entirety: Cases were some 24 women with histologically confirmed HPV16-related CIN3 or worse, including a couple of invasive cancers. The controls were 25 women whose single incident HPV16 infection cleared within 12 months with no development of precancer or cancer. Blood from cases was drawn at the visit where the lesion was first identified, while blood from controls was drawn once the infection was no longer detected. Among cases, blood sampling came a median of roughly 140 days after lesion detection, with an interquartile range of about 85 to 220 days. HLA typing was available for only a few women, so HLA type could not be excluded as a confounder. Nested within Costa Rica's Guanacaste HPV Natural History Study, an exploratory proof-of-principle case-control study compared TCR repertoires across cervical HPV16 outcomes. Cases and controls were matched on year of sample collection and on age within five years. Cases had a median age of around 32 years and controls had a median age of about 37, with no significant differences in baseline characteristics. In the parent cohort, 9,000 to 11,000 women aged 18 or older were enrolled in Guanacaste, Costa Rica, during about 1993 to 1994 and were followed for seven years. Five blinded duplicates per group were added as quality controls, so that about 60 samples were obtained: around 50 participants and some 10 replicates.

What the research found in general, with its limitations: TRBV6-7 relative abundance was lower in cases than in controls (roughly 0.12% versus 0.17%; Bonferroni P = 0.0008). T-cell numbers per sample were unknown, so richness differences could reflect varying T-cell content rather than repertoire biology. Significantly higher TCR repertoire richness was observed in CIN3+ cases than in controls across sequencing depths, whereas no difference in evenness was found. The cross-sectional design could not show whether the associations came before the infection or were a result of it, and neither effector/memory subsets nor HPV-specific T cells were isolated. Random forest classifiers combining richness and V gene abundances distinguished cases from controls with an estimated AUC of approximately 0.83.

The rearranged segments are TRBV12-3 or TRBV12-4 and TRBJ2-3; the D gene is possibly TRBD1, with 7 bases matching. Sequenced input: blood buffy coat. The TCR comes from a woman between 18 and 70 years old with a cervical HPV16 infection that either progressed to CIN3+ or cleared (not recorded which). The CDR3 DNA, read in part, is TGTGCCAGCAGTCCAGGGGGGCAAGAGACG. Its translation is CASSPGGQET. The complete CDR3 reads CASSPGGQETQYF.